This passage covers 4 T cell receptor beta chains from one sample sequenced in a study of patients and donors after allogeneic stem cell transplantation. TCRdb passed the RT-PCR reads through MiXCR, listing each CDR3 protein once. The sample shows roughly 960,000 distinct CDR3 sequences, approximately 19% of them seen only once. The sequencing input was blood, either unsorted or a sorted T cell fraction (not recorded which). All receptors derive from a human donor who was either an allogeneic HSCT recipient or a stem cell or donor lymphocyte infusion donor (not recorded which). It is not recorded whose cells these are; they may come from a transplant donor.

The chain joins TRBV21-1 to TRBJ2-5; TRBD2 is taken as the D call from the table, unchecked against the DNA. TRBV21-1 is flagged as a pseudogene. The CDR3 extends over 15 amino acids. The chain's CDR3 is CASSKVCQRKETQYF. CDR3 coding DNA: TGTGCCAGCAGCAAAGTGTGCCAGCGGAAAGAGACCCAGTACTTC.

The rearrangement links TRBV6-5 to TRBJ2-7, with D perhaps TRBD1 (5 bases). Trimming pared 5 bases from V and 3 bases from J, leaving 11 bases between. The CDR3 covers 13 residues. CDR1 and CDR2 (germline): MNHEY, SVGAGI. CDR3 sequence reads: CASSNPTDYEQYF. CDR3 sequence (DNA): TGTGCCAGCAGTAACCCGACAGACTACGAGCAGTACTTC.

This clonotype was counted a few times. The chain carries TRBV12-3 or TRBV12-4 and TRBJ2-1, with 7 bases identical to TRBD2. With V trimmed by 4 bases and J by 0 bases, 6 bases remained unmatched. The length of the CDR3 is 16 residues. In nucleotides, the CDR3 is TGTGCCAGCAGTTCCACTAGCGTGAGCTCCTACAATGAGCAGTTCTTC. This sequence encodes CASSSTSVSSYNEQFF.

The V call is TRBV19, the J call TRBJ2-1; no clear D gene. The V gene's germline CDR1 is LNHDA and CDR2 SQIVND (reference sequence). CDR3 length equals 12 residues. V gave up 5 bases and J gave up 9 bases, with 11 bases separating them. CDR3 DNA: TGTGCCAGTAGTCTTCAATTGGGTGAGCAGTTCTTC. Encoded protein: CASSLQLGEQFF.